This TCR beta chain originates from a study of CD8 T cells in ankylosing spondylitis. Study-level findings and limits: About 8 highly homologous variants made up a TCR beta motif, and this motif appeared characteristic of ankylosing spondylitis blood. Disease-linked clones, CD8+, were relatively rare in peripheral blood.

CDR1 and CDR2 from the germline V gene are SGHTA and FQGTGA. This CDR3 has 14 residues. MiXCR, run by TCRdb on the 5' RACE reads, gives a single entry per CDR3 protein. The sample has hundreds of thousands of distinct CDR3 sequences, roughly 22% seen once. About this clonotype: The antigen is undetermined. Germline is not matched at one junction end, which may reflect a read error.

The V call is TRBV7-3, the J call TRBJ2-5; 7 nucleotides agree with TRBD1. The TCR sequence derives from a male donor with ankylosing spondylitis or in good health (not recorded which). Material: blood, either unsorted or a sorted T cell fraction (not recorded which). CDR3 sequence (DNA): TGTGGCAGCAGTACCGACAGGGCTTCAGAGACCCAGTACTTC. Translated, it gives CGSSTDRASETQYF.